A single sample gave rise to the 13 T cell receptor beta chains below, sequenced in a study of OX40 agonist ivuxolimab in advanced cancers. Using immunoSEQ multiplex PCR, the repertoire was profiled, and TCRdb retains in-frame clones only, with some absent. The table includes under 85,000 clones, around 90% detected once. The source material was CD4+ or CD8+ T cells sorted from blood, sampled in a trial of the OX40 agonist ivuxolimab. These receptors were obtained from an adult with an advanced solid tumor such as melanoma, head and neck, liver or kidney cancer.

The chain combines TRBV15 with TRBJ2-7; D call uncertain. Germline V CDR1 and CDR2: LNHNV, YYDKDF (reference sequence). This CDR3 is built from 15 residues. Trimming removed 5 bases at V and 0 bases at J, with 14 bases between. This CDR3 reads CATSRRPGSSYEQYF. CDR3 nucleotide sequence: TGTGCCACCAGCCGCCGGCCAGGTAGCTCCTACGAGCAGTACTTC.

The rearrangement links TRBV11-2 to TRBJ1-5, with D unresolved. V lost 3 bases and J 0 bases, leaving 6 bases between the germline ends. Germline values: CDR1 SGHAT, CDR2 FQNNGV. The CDR3 totals 14 residues. The CDR3 is CASSFSDSNQPQHF. The CDR3, as DNA: TGTGCCAGCAGCTTCTCGGATAGCAATCAGCCCCAGCATTTT.

The chain uses TRBV18 and TRBJ1-5; D might be TRBD1 (5 bases). V was cut by 3 bases and J by 4 bases, with 7 bases left in between. The CDR3 has 13 amino acids. Germline lookup yields CDR1 KGHSH and CDR2 LQKENI. The CDR3 sequence: CASSPDKNQPQHF. The CDR3 DNA is TGTGCCAGCTCACCGGACAAAAATCAGCCCCAGCATTTT.

This chain links TRBV7-6 with TRBJ2-3, with TRBD2 matching over 7 bases. CDR1 is SGHVS, CDR2 FNYEAQ, per germline. This CDR3 region has 15 residues. The junction had 6 bases not matched to a gene; V was cut back by 1 base and J by 5 bases. CDR3: CASSLVRGDKDTQYF. CDR3 sequence (DNA): TGTGCCAGCAGCTTAGTTCGGGGGGATAAAGATACGCAGTATTTT.

The chain employs TRBV4-1 and TRBJ2-5; D could derive from TRBD1 or TRBD2 (6 bases each). CDR1 is MGHRA and CDR2 is YSYEKL in the germline V gene. This CDR3 comprises 15 residues. V was cut by 1 base and J by 5 bases, with 14 bases left in between. CDR3 DNA: TGCGCCAGCAGCCAAGGAGGGGGGTCCACTGAGACCCAGTACTTC. Encoded protein: CASSQGGGSTETQYF.

The chain couples TRBV7-3 to TRBJ1-1; D is unclear. The CDR3 loop spans 13 amino acids. Germline CDR1 reads SGHTA; CDR2 reads FQGTGA. V was shortened by 5 bases and J by 1 base, with 8 bases between the two germline ends. CDR3 loop: CASSGRGNTEAFF. CDR3 nucleotide sequence: TGTGCCAGCAGCGGTCGAGGGAACACTGAAGCTTTCTTT.

The V call is TRBV7-9, the J call TRBJ1-2, with D perhaps TRBD1 (6 bases). Germline V gene lookup returns CDR1 SEHNR and CDR2 FQNEAQ (reference sequence). Trimming took 6 bases from V and 5 from J, leaving 16 bases between them. The CDR3 length is 14 residues. The CDR3 spells CASRPRTGHYGYTF. CDR3 coding DNA: TGTGCCAGCAGGCCTCGTACAGGGCATTATGGCTACACCTTC.

The genes are TRBV23-1 and TRBJ2-5; D might be TRBD1 (6 bases). TRBV23-1 qualifies as an ORF whose function is uncertain. This CDR3 region has 15 residues. Trimming pared 1 base from V and 5 bases from J, leaving 14 bases between. The CDR3 region is CASSQFRGNRETQYF. CDR3 DNA: TGCGCCAGCAGTCAATTCAGGGGAAACCGGGAGACCCAGTACTTC.

Points on this clone: One end of the junction fails to match germline, which may point to a read error. This chain joins TRBV15 and TRBJ2-7; 10 bases match TRBD1. The V gene's germline CDR1 is LNHNV and CDR2 YYDKDF (reference sequence). The CDR3 is 12 amino acids. This CDR3 reads CTTGQGAYEQYF. The CDR3 nucleotides read TGTACCACCGGACAGGGGGCCTACGAGCAGTACTTC. Variable domain in full (rest from reference TRBV15 and TRBJ2-7): DAMVIQNPRYQVTQFGKPVTLSCSQTLNHNVMYWYQQKSSQAPKLLFHYYDKDFNNEADTPDNFQSRRPNTSFCFLDIRSPGLGDTAMYLCTTGQGAYEQYFGPGTRLTVT.

The chain uses TRBV6-1 and TRBJ2-5; TRBD2 matches 11 bases. Germline V lookup: CDR1 MNHNS, CDR2 SASEGT. This CDR3 spans 16 amino acids. V was clipped by 4 bases and J by 1 base; unmatched bases: 5. CDR3 in amino acids: CASSGGTSGLQETQYF. The CDR3 bases are TGTGCCAGCAGTGGGGGGACTAGCGGACTCCAAGAGACCCAGTACTTC.

As DNA, the CDR3 is TGTGCCAGCAGTCCCTCTTTGGTTCCGAGCTCCTACGAGCAGTACTTC. Protein: CASSPSLVPSSYEQYF. The chain recombines TRBV5-4 with TRBJ2-7; D is uncertain. V lost 5 bases, J lost 0 bases, and 18 bases lay in between. Germline CDR1 is SGHNT and CDR2 is YYREEE (reference sequence). The CDR3 runs to 16 residues.

The chain employs TRBV19 and TRBJ2-3; D unclear. CDR1 LNHDA and CDR2 SQIVND come from the germline V gene (reference sequence). The CDR3 runs 14 residues. Trimming removed 6 bases from V and 0 bases from J, with 10 bases in between. CDR3 region: CASRSLASTDTQYF. The CDR3, as DNA: TGTGCCAGTAGGAGTCTGGCTAGCACAGATACGCAGTATTTT.

The chain has TRBV19 and TRBJ1-5, with 9 bases aligning to TRBD1. Germline V lookup: CDR1 LNHDA, CDR2 SQIVND (reference sequence). The CDR3 covers 16 residues. Losses at the gene ends were 0 bases for V and 2 bases for J; bases not matched to a gene: 2. This CDR3 is CASSIERTGGNQPQHF. CDR3 coding DNA: TGTGCCAGTAGTATAGAAAGGACAGGGGGCAATCAGCCCCAGCATTTT.